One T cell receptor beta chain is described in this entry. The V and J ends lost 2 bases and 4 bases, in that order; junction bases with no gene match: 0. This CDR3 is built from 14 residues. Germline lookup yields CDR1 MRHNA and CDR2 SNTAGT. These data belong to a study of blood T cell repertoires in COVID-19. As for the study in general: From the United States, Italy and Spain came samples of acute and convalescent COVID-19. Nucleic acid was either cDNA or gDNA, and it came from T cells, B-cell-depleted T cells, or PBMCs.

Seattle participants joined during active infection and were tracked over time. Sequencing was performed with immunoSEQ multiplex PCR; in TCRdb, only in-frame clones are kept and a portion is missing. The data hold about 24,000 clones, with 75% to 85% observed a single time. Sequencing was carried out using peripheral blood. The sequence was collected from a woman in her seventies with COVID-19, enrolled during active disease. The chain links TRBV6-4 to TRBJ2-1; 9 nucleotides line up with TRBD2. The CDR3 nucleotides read TGTGCCAGCAGTGACGGACTAGCGTACAATGAGCAGTTCTTC. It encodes CASSDGLAYNEQFF.